This T cell receptor (beta chain) came from a study of blood T cell repertoires in COVID-19. V gave up 7 bases and J gave up 0 bases; unmatched junction bases: 3. The CDR3 has 13 residues. The germline CDR1 and CDR2 sequences are MNHEY and SVGAGI. Assay: immunoSEQ multiplex PCR; the TCRdb copy retains only in-frame clones and omits some. The sample includes some 290,000 clones, roughly 90% of them seen just once. The sample consisted of peripheral blood. The V call is TRBV6-5, the J call TRBJ2-7, with 7 bases that match TRBD1. This TCR was recovered from a woman aged 30 to 39 with COVID-19, enrolled during active disease. CDR3 DNA: TGTGCCAGCAACCGGGACAGCTCCTACGAGCAGTACTTC. Protein sequence: CASNRDSSYEQYF.